This T cell receptor beta chain was documented in a study of shared clonotypes between healthy human individuals. The study, taken as a whole, reports: When compared with the clonotypes that were shared by all four sorted-subset donors, the non-shared clonotypes turned out to have lower generation probabilities.

Tens of thousands of T cell genomes, or about 190 ng DNA, went into the sorted-subset replicate PCRs. Assay: immunoSEQ multiplex PCR; the TCRdb copy retains only in-frame clones and omits some. Of approximately 840,000 clones in the sample, 96% were seen once. On this clone: The antigen remains unidentified.

Trimming removed 11 bases at V and 0 bases at J, with 13 bases between. This CDR3 comprises 14 residues. Germline V gene sequence: CDR1 SEHNR, CDR2 FQNEAQ (reference sequence). Naive-designated CD8 cells lacked CD45RO, were positively enriched for CCR7, and omitted terminally differentiated effector memory CD45RA+ cells. The sample taken for sequencing was naive CD8+ T cells sorted from blood. The TCR was taken from a man aged 25-45 years in good health. J is TRBJ1-4 and V is TRBV7-9; D not certain. The CDR3 is CASNPVATNEKLFF. The CDR3 DNA reads TGTGCCTCCAACCCGGTTGCAACTAATGAAAAACTGTTTTTT.